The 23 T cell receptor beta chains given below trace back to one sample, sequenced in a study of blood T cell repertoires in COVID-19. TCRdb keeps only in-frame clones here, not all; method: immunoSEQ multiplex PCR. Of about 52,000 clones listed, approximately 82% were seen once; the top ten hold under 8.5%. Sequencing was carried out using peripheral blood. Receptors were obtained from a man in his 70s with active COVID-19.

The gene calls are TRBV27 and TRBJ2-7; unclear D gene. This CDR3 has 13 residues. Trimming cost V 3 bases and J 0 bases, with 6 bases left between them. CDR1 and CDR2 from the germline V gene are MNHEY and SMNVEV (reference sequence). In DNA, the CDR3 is TGTGCCAGCAGTTTCTACCCCTCCTACGAGCAGTACTTC. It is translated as CASSFYPSYEQYF.

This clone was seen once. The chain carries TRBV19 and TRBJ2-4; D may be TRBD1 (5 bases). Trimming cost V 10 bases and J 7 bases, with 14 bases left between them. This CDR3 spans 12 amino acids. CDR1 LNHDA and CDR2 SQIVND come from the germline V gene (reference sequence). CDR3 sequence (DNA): TGTGCCACTCGACAATCAGGGAACATTCAGTACTTC. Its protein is CATRQSGNIQYF.

The CDR3: CAWSVPSGGHNEQFF. Here the CDR3 DNA reads TGTGCCTGGAGTGTACCTAGCGGGGGGCACAATGAGCAGTTCTTC. The chain recombines TRBV30 with TRBJ2-1; 11 bases are shared with TRBD2. The CDR3 totals 15 residues. Germline CDR1 and CDR2: GTSNPN and SVGIG (reference sequence). J gave up 5 bases and V 0 bases, and 3 bases lay outside the gene matches. The variable domain in full, completed from reference TRBV30 and TRBJ2-1, reads SQTIHQWPATLVQPVGSPLSLECTVEGTSNPNLYWYRQAAGRGLQLLFYSVGIGQISSEVPQNLSASRPQDRQFILSSKKLLLSDSGFYLCAWSVPSGGHNEQFFGPGTRLTVL.

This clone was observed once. CDR3 in amino acids: CASSLGQQETQYF. The CDR3 nucleotides are TGTGCCAGCAGCCTTGGGCAACAAGAGACCCAGTACTTC. The chain combines TRBV7-7 with TRBJ2-5, with D uncertain. V was cut by 5 bases and J by 2 bases, with 9 bases left in between. This CDR3 has 13 residues. The germline V gene encodes CDR1 SSHAT and CDR2 FNYEAQ (reference sequence).

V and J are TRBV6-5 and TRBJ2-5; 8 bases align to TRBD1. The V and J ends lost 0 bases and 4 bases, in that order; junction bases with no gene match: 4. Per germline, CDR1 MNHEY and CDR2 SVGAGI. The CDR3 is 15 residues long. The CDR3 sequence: CASSYSSGGGETQYF. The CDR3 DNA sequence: TGTGCCAGCAGTTACTCCTCAGGGGGCGGAGAGACCCAGTACTTC.

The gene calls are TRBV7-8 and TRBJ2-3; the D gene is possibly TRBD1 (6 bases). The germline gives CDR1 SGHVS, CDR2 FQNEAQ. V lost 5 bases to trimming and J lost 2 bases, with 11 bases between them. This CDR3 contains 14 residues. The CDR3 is CASSPQGNTDTQYF. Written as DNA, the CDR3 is TGTGCCAGCAGCCCACAGGGAAACACAGATACGCAGTATTTT.

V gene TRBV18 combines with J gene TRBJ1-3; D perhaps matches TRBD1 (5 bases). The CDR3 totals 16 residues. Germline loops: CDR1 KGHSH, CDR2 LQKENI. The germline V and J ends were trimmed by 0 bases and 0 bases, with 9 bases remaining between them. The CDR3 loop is CASSPPGLRSGNTIYF. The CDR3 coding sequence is TGTGCCAGCTCACCACCGGGACTGCGCTCTGGAAACACCATATATTTT.

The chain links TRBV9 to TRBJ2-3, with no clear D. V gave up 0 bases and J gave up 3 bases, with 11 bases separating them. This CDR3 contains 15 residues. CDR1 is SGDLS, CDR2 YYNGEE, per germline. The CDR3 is CASSVAPIGTDTQYF. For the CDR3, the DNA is TGTGCCAGCAGCGTAGCCCCCATCGGGACAGATACGCAGTATTTT.

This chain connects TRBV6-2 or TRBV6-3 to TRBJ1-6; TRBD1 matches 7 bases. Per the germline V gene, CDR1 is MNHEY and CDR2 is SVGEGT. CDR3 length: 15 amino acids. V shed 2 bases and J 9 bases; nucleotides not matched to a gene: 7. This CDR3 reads CASSYVDRGPSPLHF. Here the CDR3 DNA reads TGTGCCAGCAGTTACGTGGATAGGGGGCCTTCACCCCTCCACTTT.

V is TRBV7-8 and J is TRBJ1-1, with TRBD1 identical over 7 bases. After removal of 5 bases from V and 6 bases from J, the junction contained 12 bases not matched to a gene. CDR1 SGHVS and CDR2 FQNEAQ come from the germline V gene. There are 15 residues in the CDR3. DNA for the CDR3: TGTGCCAGCAGCCCATACAGGGGCGGGAGGGCTGAAGCTTTCTTT. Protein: CASSPYRGGRAEAFF.

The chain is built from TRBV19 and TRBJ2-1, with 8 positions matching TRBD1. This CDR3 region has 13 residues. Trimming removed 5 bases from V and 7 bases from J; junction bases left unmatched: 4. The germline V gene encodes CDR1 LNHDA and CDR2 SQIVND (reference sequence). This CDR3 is CASSFRGLNEQFF. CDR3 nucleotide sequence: TGTGCCAGTAGTTTCAGGGGGCTTAATGAGCAGTTCTTC.

CDR3 loop: CASSIGSAGGLTDTQYF. The CDR3 DNA reads as TGTGCCAGTAGTATTGGCTCGGCGGGGGGACTCACAGATACGCAGTATTTT. The chain carries TRBV19 and TRBJ2-3, with 8 bases lining up with TRBD2. The V segment lost 3 bases and the J segment 2 bases; nucleotides outside the gene matches: 10. Per the germline V gene, CDR1 is LNHDA and CDR2 is SQIVND (reference sequence). The CDR3 is made up of 17 amino acids.

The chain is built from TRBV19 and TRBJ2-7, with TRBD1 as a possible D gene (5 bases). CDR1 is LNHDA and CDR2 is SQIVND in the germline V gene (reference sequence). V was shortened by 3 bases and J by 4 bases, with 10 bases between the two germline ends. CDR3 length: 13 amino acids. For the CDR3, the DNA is TGTGCCAGTAGTATTTCTCCAGGGTACGAGCAGTACTTC. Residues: CASSISPGYEQYF.

The chain's CDR3 is CASSQDAGAKSNTIYF. In nucleotides, the CDR3 is TGTGCCAGCAGCCAAGATGCGGGGGCTAAGAGCAACACCATATATTTT. The J gene is TRBJ1-3, the V gene TRBV4-2; tentative D call: TRBD1 (6 bases). The germline V and J ends were trimmed by 0 bases and 7 bases, with 16 bases remaining between them. The germline V gene has CDR1 LGHNA and CDR2 YNFKEQ. This CDR3 has 16 amino acids.

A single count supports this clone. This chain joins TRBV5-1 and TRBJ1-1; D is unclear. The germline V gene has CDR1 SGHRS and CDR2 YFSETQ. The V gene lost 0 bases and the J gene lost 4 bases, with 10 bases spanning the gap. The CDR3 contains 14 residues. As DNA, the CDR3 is TGCGCCAGCAGCTTGGCCCGAGTAGCCACTGAAGCTTTCTTT. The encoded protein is CASSLARVATEAFF. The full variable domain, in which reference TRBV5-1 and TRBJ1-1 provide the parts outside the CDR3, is KAGVTQTPRYLIKTRGQQVTLSCSPISGHRSVSWYQQTPGQGLQFLFEYFSETQRNKGNFPGRFSGRQFSNSRSEMNVSTLELGDSALYLCASSLARVATEAFFGQGTRLTVV.

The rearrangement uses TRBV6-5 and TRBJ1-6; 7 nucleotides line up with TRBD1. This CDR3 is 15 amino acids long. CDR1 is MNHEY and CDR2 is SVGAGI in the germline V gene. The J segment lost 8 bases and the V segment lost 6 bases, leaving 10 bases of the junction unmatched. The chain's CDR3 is CASRAIYRGDSPLHF. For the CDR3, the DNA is TGTGCCAGCAGAGCTATCTACAGGGGAGATTCACCCCTCCACTTT.

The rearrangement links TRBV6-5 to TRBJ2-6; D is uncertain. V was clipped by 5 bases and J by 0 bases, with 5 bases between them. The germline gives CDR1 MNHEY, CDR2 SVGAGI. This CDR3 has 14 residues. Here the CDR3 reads CASSLYSGANVLTF. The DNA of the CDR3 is TGTGCCAGCAGTCTCTACTCTGGGGCCAACGTCCTGACTTTC.

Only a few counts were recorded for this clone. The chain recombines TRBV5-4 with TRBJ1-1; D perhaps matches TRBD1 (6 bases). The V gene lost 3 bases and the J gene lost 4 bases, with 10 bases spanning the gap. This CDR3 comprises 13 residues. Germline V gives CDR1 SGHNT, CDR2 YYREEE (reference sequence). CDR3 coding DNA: TGTGCCAGCAGCTCACAGGGTGGCACTGAAGCTTTCTTT. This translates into CASSSQGGTEAFF.

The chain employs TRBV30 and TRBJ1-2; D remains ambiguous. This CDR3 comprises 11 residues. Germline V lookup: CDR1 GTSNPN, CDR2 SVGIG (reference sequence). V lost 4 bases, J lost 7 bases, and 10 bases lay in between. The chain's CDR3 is CAWNARGGYTF. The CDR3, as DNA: TGTGCCTGGAATGCGAGAGGTGGCTACACCTTC.

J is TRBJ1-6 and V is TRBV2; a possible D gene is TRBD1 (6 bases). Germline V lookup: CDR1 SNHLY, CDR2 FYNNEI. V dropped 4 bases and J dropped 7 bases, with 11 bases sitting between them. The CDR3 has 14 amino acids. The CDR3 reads CASSVDRTNSPLHF. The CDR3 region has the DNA TGTGCCAGCAGTGTAGACAGGACAAATTCACCCCTCCACTTT.

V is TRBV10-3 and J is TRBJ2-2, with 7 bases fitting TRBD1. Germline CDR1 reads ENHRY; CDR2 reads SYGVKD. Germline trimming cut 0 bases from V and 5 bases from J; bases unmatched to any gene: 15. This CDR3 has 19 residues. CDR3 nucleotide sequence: TGTGCCATCAGTGAGTCATTATTGGCCAGGGACAGAGGGACCGGGGAGCTGTTTTTT. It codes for CAISESLLARDRGTGELFF.

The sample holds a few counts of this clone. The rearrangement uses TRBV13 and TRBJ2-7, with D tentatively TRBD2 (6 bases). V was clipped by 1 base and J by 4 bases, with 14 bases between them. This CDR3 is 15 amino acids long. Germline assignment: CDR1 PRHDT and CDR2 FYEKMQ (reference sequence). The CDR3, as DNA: TGTGCCAGCAGCTTAGTGGGGACCGCGGGGTACGAGCAGTACTTC. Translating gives CASSLVGTAGYEQYF. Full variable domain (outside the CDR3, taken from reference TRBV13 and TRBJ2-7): AAGVIQSPRHLIKEKRETATLKCYPIPRHDTVYWYQQGPGQDPQFLISFYEKMQSDKGSIPDRFSAQQFSDYHSELNMSSLELGDSALYFCASSLVGTAGYEQYFGPGTRLTVT.

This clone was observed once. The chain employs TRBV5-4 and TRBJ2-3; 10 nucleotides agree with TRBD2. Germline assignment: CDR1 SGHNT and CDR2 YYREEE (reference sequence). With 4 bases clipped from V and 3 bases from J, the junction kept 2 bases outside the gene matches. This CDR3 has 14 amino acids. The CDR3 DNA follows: TGTGCCAGCAGCCCGGGACTAGCGACAGATACGCAGTATTTT. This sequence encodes CASSPGLATDTQYF.